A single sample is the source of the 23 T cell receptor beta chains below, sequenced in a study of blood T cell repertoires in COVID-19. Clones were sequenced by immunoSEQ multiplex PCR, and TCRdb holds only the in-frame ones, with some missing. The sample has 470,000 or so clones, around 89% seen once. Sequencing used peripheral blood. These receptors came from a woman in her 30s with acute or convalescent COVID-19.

The CDR3 bases are TGTGCCACCAGCACCCCTTTGGGGGGTGACGGAAAACTGTTTTTT. Its translation: CATSTPLGGDGKLFF. The chain joins TRBV15 to TRBJ1-4, with D possibly matching TRBD1 (5 bases). V dropped 4 bases and J dropped 10 bases, with 19 bases sitting between them. This CDR3 has 15 residues. Germline CDR1 is LNHNV and CDR2 is YYDKDF (reference sequence).

The CDR3 DNA is TGTGCCACCAGTGATTTGACATGGGGGCTTTGTTACGAGAACAATCAGCCCCAGCATTTT. Translation: CATSDLTWGLCYENNQPQHF. V is TRBV24-1 and J is TRBJ1-5; maybe TRBD1 (6 bases). CDR3 size: 20 residues. V was clipped by 0 bases and J by 3 bases, with 23 bases between them. Germline CDR1 is KGHDR and CDR2 is SFDVKD.

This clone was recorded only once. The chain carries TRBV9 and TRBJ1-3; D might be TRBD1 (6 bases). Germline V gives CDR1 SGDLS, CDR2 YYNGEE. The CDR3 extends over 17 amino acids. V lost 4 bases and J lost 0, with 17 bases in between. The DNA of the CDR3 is TGTGCCAGCAGCACTAGTCGGGGGGGCTTCTCTGGAAACACCATATATTTT. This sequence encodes CASSTSRGGFSGNTIYF.

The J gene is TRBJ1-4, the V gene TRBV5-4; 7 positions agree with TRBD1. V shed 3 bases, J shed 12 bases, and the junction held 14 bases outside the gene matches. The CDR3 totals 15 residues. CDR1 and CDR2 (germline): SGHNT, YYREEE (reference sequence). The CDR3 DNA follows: TGTGCCAGCAGCTCGACGGGACAGCTCGAGAGGGAACTGTTTTTT. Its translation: CASSSTGQLERELFF.

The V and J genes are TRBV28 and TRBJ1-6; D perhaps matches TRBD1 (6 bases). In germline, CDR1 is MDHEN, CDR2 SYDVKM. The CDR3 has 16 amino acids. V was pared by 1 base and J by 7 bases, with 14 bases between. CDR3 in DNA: TGTGCCAGCAGTTTATTCCCAGGGGAAAGAAATTCACCCCTCCACTTT. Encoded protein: CASSLFPGERNSPLHF.

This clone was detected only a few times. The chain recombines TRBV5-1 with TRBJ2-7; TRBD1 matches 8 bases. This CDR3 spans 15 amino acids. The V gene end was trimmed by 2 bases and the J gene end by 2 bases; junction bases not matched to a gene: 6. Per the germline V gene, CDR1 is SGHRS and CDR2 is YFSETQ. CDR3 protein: CASSFVTGGTYEQYF. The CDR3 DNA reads TGCGCCAGCAGCTTTGTCACAGGGGGAACCTACGAGCAGTACTTC.

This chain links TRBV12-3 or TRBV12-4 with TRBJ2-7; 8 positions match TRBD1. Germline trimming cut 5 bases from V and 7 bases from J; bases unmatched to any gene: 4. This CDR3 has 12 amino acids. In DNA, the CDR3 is TGTGCCAGCAGTCTACAGGGGGGAGAGCAGTACTTC. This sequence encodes CASSLQGGEQYF.

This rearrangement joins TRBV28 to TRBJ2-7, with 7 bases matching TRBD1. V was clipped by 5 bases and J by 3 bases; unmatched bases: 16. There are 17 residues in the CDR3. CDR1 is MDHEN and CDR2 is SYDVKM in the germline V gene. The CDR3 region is CASSLYPLAGTDYEQYF. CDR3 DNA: TGTGCCAGCAGTCTTTACCCACTCGCCGGGACAGACTACGAGCAGTACTTC.

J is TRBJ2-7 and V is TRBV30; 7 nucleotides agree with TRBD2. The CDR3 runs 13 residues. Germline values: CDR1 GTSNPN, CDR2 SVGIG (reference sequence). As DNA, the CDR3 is TGTGCAAGGGGTGGACTAGGCGGTTACGAGCAGTACTTC. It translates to CARGGLGGYEQYF.

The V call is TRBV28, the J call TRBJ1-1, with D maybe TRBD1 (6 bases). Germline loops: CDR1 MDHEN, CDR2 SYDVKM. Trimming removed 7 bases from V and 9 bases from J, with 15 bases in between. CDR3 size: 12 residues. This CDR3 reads CASTRIRGKAFF. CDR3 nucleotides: TGTGCCAGCACAAGGATCAGGGGCAAAGCTTTCTTT.

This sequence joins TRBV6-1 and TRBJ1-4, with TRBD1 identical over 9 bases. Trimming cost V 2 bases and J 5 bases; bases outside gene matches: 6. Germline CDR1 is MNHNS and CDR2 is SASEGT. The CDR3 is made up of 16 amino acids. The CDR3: CASSEWYRGRNEKLFF. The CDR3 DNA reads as TGTGCCAGCAGTGAATGGTACAGGGGGCGAAATGAAAAACTGTTTTTT.

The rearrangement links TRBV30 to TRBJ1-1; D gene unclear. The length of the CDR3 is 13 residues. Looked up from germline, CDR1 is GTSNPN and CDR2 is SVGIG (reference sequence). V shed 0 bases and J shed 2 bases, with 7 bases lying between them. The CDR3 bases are TGTGCCTGGAGTGTAATCACAAACACTGAAGCTTTCTTT. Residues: CAWSVITNTEAFF. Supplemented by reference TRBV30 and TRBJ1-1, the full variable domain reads SQTIHQWPATLVQPVGSPLSLECTVEGTSNPNLYWYRQAAGRGLQLLFYSVGIGQISSEVPQNLSASRPQDRQFILSSKKLLLSDSGFYLCAWSVITNTEAFFGQGTRLTVV.

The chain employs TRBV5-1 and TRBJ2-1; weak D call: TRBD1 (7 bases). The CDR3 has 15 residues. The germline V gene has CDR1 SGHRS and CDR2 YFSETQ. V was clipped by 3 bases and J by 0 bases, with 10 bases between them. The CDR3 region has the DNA TGCGCCAGCAGCTCGGGGGACAGCTCCTACAATGAGCAGTTCTTC. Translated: CASSSGDSSYNEQFF.

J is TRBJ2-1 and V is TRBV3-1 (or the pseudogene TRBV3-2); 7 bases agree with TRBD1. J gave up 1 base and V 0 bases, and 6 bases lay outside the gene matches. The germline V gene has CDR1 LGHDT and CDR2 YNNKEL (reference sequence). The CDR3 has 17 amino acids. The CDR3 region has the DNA TGTGCCAGCAGCCAAGAAGACAGGGAAGATTCCTACAATGAGCAGTTCTTC. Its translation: CASSQEDREDSYNEQFF.

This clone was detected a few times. DNA for the CDR3: TGTGCCAGCAGCGGAGGGTATGGCTACACCTTC. This codes for CASSGGYGYTF. This chain connects TRBV5-4 to TRBJ1-2; D not certain. V dropped 4 bases and J dropped 5 bases, with 6 bases sitting between them. Germline assignment: CDR1 SGHNT and CDR2 YYREEE (reference sequence). There are 11 residues in the CDR3.

This chain's CDR3 is CASSPSHRVLGYTF. The CDR3 bases are TGTGCCAGCAGCCCCTCCCACAGGGTGCTTGGCTACACCTTC. The chain recombines TRBV6-5 with TRBJ1-2; perhaps TRBD1 as D (6 bases). Trimming cost V 6 bases and J 7 bases, with 18 bases left between them. There are 14 residues in the CDR3. Germline V lookup: CDR1 MNHEY, CDR2 SVGAGI.

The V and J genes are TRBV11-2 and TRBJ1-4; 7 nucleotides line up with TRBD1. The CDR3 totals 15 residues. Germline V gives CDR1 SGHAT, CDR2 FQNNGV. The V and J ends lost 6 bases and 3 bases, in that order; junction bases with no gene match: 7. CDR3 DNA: TGTGCCAGCAGGCGGACAGGCGCGTCTAATGAAAAACTGTTTTTT. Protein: CASRRTGASNEKLFF.

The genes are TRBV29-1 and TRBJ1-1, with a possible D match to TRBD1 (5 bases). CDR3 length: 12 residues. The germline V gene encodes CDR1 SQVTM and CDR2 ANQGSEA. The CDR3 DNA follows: TGCAGATCAGGGAATGGGAACACTGAAGCTTTCTTT. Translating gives CRSGNGNTEAFF.

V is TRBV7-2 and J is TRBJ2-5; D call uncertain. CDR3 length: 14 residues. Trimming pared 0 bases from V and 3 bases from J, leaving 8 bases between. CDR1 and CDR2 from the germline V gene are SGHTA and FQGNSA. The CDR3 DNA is TGTGCCAGCAGCTTAGCCATCAGCGAAGAGACCCAGTACTTC. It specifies CASSLAISEETQYF.

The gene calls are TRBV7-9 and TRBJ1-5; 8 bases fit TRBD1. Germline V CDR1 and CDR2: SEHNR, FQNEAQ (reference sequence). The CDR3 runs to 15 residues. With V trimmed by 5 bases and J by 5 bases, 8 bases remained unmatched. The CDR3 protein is CASSAAGQGHQPQHF. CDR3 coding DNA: TGTGCCAGCAGCGCCGCCGGACAGGGCCATCAGCCCCAGCATTTT.

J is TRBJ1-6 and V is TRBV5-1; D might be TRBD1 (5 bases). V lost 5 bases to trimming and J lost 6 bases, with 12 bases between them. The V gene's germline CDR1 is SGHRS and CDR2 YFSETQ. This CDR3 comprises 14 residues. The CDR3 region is CASSGGSGNSPLHF. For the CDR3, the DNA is TGCGCCAGCAGTGGGGGGTCAGGTAATTCACCCCTCCACTTT.

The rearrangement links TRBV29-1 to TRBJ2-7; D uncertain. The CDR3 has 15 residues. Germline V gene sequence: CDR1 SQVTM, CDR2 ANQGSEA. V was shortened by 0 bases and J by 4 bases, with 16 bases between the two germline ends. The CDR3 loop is CSVEDGAGVQYEQYF. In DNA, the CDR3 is TGCAGCGTTGAAGATGGTGCTGGAGTTCAATACGAGCAGTACTTC.

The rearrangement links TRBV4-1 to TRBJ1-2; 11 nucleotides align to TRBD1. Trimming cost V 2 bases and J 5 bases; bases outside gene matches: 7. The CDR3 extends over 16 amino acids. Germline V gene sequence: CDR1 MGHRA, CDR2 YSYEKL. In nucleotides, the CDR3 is TGCGCCAGCAGCCAAATACCGGGGACAGGGGGGTATGGCTACACCTTC. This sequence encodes CASSQIPGTGGYGYTF.